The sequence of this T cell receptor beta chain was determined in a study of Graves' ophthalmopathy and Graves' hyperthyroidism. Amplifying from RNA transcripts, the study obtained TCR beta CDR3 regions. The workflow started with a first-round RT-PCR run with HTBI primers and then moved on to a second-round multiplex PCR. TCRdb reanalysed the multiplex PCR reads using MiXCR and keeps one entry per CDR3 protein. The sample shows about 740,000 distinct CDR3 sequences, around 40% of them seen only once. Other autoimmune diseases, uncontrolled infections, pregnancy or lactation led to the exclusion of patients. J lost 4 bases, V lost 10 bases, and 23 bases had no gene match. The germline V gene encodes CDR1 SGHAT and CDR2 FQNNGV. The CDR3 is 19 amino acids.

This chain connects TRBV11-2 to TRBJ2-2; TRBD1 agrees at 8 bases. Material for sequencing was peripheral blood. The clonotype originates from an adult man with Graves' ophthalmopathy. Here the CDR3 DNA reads TGTGCCACCAGTGGCTTTGCTGGGGTCAGGGGGCCAAGCACCGGGGAGCTGTTTTTT. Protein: CATSGFAGVRGPSTGELFF.